A selection of T cell receptor beta chains follows, all from one sample in a study of CD8+ T cells in alopecia areata. The repertoire was sequenced with immunoSEQ multiplex PCR; TCRdb's copy has only in-frame clones and lacks some. The table shows around 15,000 clones, with about three fifths occurring only once. Specimen: skin. The source is a human donor with alopecia areata. Each CDR3 is given with its conserved first and last residue. D genes are given only for firm matches. Some rows have no size entry. The others give once, few or many, or a class for an expanded clone.

. | TRBJ2-7 | . | TRBV28 | CASTRGSYEQYF | TGTGCCAGCACCCGGGGTTCCTACGAGCAGTACTTC
. | TRBJ2-1 | . | TRBV27 | CASSPITGRYNEQFF | TGTGCCAGCAGTCCTATCACAGGACGCTACAATGAGCAGTTCTTC
. | TRBJ1-1 | TRBD1 | TRBV4-1 | CASSQVYRGGTGVRAFF | TGCGCCAGCAGCCAAGTCTATCGGGGTGGGACAGGGGTAAGGGCTTTCTTT
few | TRBJ2-5 | . | TRBV12-2 | CASRPQTRIKPPETQYF | TGTGCAAGTCGCCCTCAAACTAGGATAAAGCCCCCAGAGACCCAGTACTTC
few | TRBJ2-3 | . | TRBV28 | CASSFLSGTDTQYF | TGTGCCAGCAGTTTCCTTAGCGGCACAGATACGCAGTATTTT
. | TRBJ2-6 | TRBD1 | TRBV9 | CASSVPPGRGPPSGANVLTF | TGTGCCAGCAGCGTCCCGCCGGGCAGGGGGCCCCCATCTGGGGCCAACGTCCTGACTTTC
. | TRBJ2-5 | . | TRBV5-1 | CASSLPNGVLQETQYF | TGCGCCAGCAGCCTCCCCAATGGGGTGCTCCAAGAGACCCAGTACTTC
medium-sized | TRBJ2-7 | TRBD2 | TRBV5-1 | CASSFSSGGFSYEQYF | TGCGCCAGCAGCTTTTCTAGCGGGGGCTTCTCCTACGAGCAGTACTTC
once | TRBJ1-1 | . | TRBV5-4 | CASRLEYTEAFF | TGCGCCAGCAGACTTGAGTACACTGAAGCTTTCTTT
. | TRBJ1-5 | . | TRBV19 | CASSIGSSQPQHF | TGTGCCAGTAGTATAGGTTCCAGCCAGCCCCAGCATTTT
. | TRBJ2-3 | TRBD2 | TRBV7-9 | CASSLEGGPTDTQYF | TGTGCCAGCAGCTTAGAGGGAGGGCCCACAGATACGCAGTATTTT
. | TRBJ1-4 | . | TRBV5-1 | CASSLDRVKLFF | TGCGCCAGCAGCTTGGATCGGGTAAAACTGTTTTTT
. | TRBJ2-3 | . | TRBV6-6 | CASSPFMSTDTQYF | TGTGCCAGCTCACCGTTTATGAGCACAGATACGCAGTATTTT
. | TRBJ2-7 | . | TRBV6-5 | CASSSYRDASSYEQYF | TGTGCCAGCAGTTCCTACCGGGACGCAAGCTCCTACGAGCAGTACTTC
. | TRBJ2-1 | TRBD2 | TRBV5-1 | CASSQTSGSNEQFF | TGCGCCAGCAGCCAAACTAGCGGGAGTAATGAGCAGTTCTTC
. | TRBJ1-1 | . | TRBV28 | CASSLLRWFMNTEAFF | TGTGCCAGCAGTTTGCTGAGGTGGTTCATGAACACTGAAGCTTTCTTT
. | TRBJ2-5 | . | TRBV7-8 | CASSPTAGETQYF | TGTGCCAGCAGCCCCACAGCGGGCGAGACCCAGTACTTC
once | TRBJ1-6 | . | TRBV2 | CASSEGQGGLQSPLHF | TGTGCCAGCAGTGAAGGGCAGGGAGGTTTACAGTCACCCCTCCACTTT
. | TRBJ2-7 | TRBD1 | TRBV5-1 | CASSLTPLGQQAYEQYF | TGCGCCAGCAGCCTAACCCCCCTGGGACAGCAGGCCTACGAGCAGTACTTC
. | TRBJ2-7 | . | TRBV10-3 | CAISDDSYEQYF | TGTGCCATCAGTGATGATTCTTACGAGCAGTACTTC
. | TRBJ1-1 | . | TRBV19 | CATGLGGNTEAFF | TGTGCCACCGGCTTGGGGGGGAACACTGAAGCTTTCTTT
. | TRBJ2-4 | . | TRBV7-9 | CASSLMGTVVSKNIQYF | TGTGCCAGCAGCCTGATGGGTACAGTGGTGAGCAAAAACATTCAGTACTTC
few | TRBJ1-5 | . | TRBV27 | CASSMSGQPQHF | TGTGCCAGCAGTATGAGTGGACAGCCCCAGCATTTT
few | TRBJ1-1 | . | TRBV6-1 | CASSDVPMNTEAFF | TGTGCCAGCAGTGATGTCCCAATGAACACTGAAGCTTTCTTT
. | TRBJ2-3 | . | TRBV5-1 | CASSPGQPLIGDTQYF | TGCGCCAGCAGCCCAGGACAACCCCTCATAGGGGATACGCAGTATTTT
. | TRBJ2-2 | . | TRBV5-6 | CASSLLQRQEVGELFF | TGTGCCAGCAGCTTGTTACAACGGCAGGAGGTCGGGGAGCTGTTTTTT
. | TRBJ1-2 | TRBD1 | TRBV5-1 | CASSTDPGTAQGYTF | TGCGCCAGCAGCACGGACCCCGGGACAGCCCAAGGCTACACCTTC
. | TRBJ1-1 | . | TRBV6-5 | CASSYLGGAEAFF | TGTGCCAGCAGTTACTTAGGGGGAGCTGAAGCTTTCTTT
. | TRBJ1-4 | . | TRBV11-1 | CASSSSGTVNEKLFF | TGTGCCAGCAGCTCGTCCGGGACGGTAAATGAAAAACTGTTTTTT
few | TRBJ2-1 | TRBD2 | TRBV27 | CASSFRMTSASYNEQFF | TGTGCCAGCAGTTTCCGAATGACTAGCGCCTCCTACAATGAGCAGTTCTTC
. | TRBJ2-2 | . | TRBV5-1 | CASSDLWRENTGELFF | TGCGCCAGCAGCGACTTATGGCGGGAGAACACCGGGGAGCTGTTTTTT
. | TRBJ2-3 | . | TRBV5-1 | CASSLGGLDTQYF | TGCGCCAGCAGCTTGGGAGGTCTAGATACGCAGTATTTT
. | TRBJ2-1 | TRBD2 | TRBV7-9 | CASSLIGTSAYNEQFF | TGTGCCAGCAGCTTGATAGGGACTAGCGCCTACAATGAGCAGTTCTTC
. | TRBJ2-7 | TRBD2 | TRBV5-1 | CASSLGAGGYEQYF | TGCGCCAGCAGCCTTGGGGCGGGAGGCTACGAGCAGTACTTC
once | TRBJ2-4 | . | TRBV19 | CASSMSRGAKNIQYF | TGTGCCAGTAGTATGAGTCGGGGAGCCAAAAACATTCAGTACTTC
few | TRBJ1-2 | . | TRBV2 | CASSEGPGINYGYTF | TGTGCCAGCAGTGAAGGGCCCGGGATTAACTATGGCTACACCTTC
. | TRBJ1-1 | . | TRBV19 | CASSRSDRNTEAFF | TGTGCCAGTAGTCGTTCCGACAGGAACACTGAAGCTTTCTTT
few | TRBJ2-1 | TRBD2 | TRBV14 | CASSRAGGLDEQFF | TGTGCCAGCTCCCGGGCGGGAGGTCTGGATGAGCAGTTCTTC
few | TRBJ2-1 | TRBD1 | TRBV19 | CASTGQVFGEQFF | TGTGCCAGTACGGGACAGGTGTTCGGTGAGCAGTTCTTC
few | TRBJ2-3 | TRBD1 | TRBV29-1 | CSVASGQGFTDTQYF | TGCAGCGTTGCCTCGGGACAGGGGTTCACAGATACGCAGTATTTT
medium-sized | TRBJ2-6 | . | TRBV6-5 | CASSWGQSGANVLTF | TGTGCCAGCAGTTGGGGACAATCTGGGGCCAACGTCCTGACTTTC
. | TRBJ2-1 | . | TRBV29-1 | CSDRTSYSPNEQFF | TGCAGCGACAGAACTAGCTATAGTCCCAATGAGCAGTTCTTC
few | TRBJ2-7 | TRBD1 | TRBV6-6 | CATVSPGGASYEQYF | TGTGCTACCGTGAGCCCAGGGGGCGCATCCTACGAGCAGTACTTC
few | TRBJ2-3 | TRBD1 | TRBV6-1 | CASSEQTGSTDTQYF | TGTGCCAGCAGTGAACAGACAGGGAGCACAGATACGCAGTATTTT
. | TRBJ1-4 | . | TRBV5-1 | CASSPGRPNEKLFF | TGCGCCAGCAGCCCCGGAAGACCCAATGAAAAACTGTTTTTT
. | TRBJ2-7 | . | TRBV27 | CASKKGSYEQYF | TGTGCCAGCAAGAAAGGGAGCTACGAGCAGTACTTC
. | TRBJ2-1 | TRBD1 | TRBV5-1 | CASSIRQGNEQFF | TGCGCCAGCAGCATACGACAGGGCAATGAGCAGTTCTTC
. | TRBJ2-2 | . | TRBV6-5 | CASSPGHSNTGELFF | TGTGCCAGCAGCCCGGGACACTCGAACACCGGGGAGCTGTTTTTT
. | TRBJ1-1 | . | TRBV6-5 | CASGRNTEAFF | TGTGCGAGCGGTAGGAACACTGAAGCTTTCTTT
few | TRBJ2-4 | . | TRBV4-1 | CASSQGFGRGEGFGIQYF | TGCGCCAGCAGCCAAGGGTTTGGAAGGGGCGAGGGTTTCGGCATTCAGTACTTC
few | TRBJ2-7 | TRBD1 | TRBV2 | CASRDRQGYEQYF | TGTGCCAGCAGGGACAGACAGGGCTACGAGCAGTACTTC
. | TRBJ1-5 | . | TRBV19 | CASSIDLDDPQHF | TGTGCCAGTAGTATAGATCTGGACGATCCCCAGCATTTT
. | TRBJ1-2 | . | TRBV20-1 | CSASPPYGYTF | TGCAGTGCTAGTCCCCCCTATGGCTACACCTTC
. | TRBJ2-1 | . | TRBV5-1 | CASSQGITYNEQFF | TGCGCCAGCAGCCAGGGGATTACCTACAATGAGCAGTTCTTC